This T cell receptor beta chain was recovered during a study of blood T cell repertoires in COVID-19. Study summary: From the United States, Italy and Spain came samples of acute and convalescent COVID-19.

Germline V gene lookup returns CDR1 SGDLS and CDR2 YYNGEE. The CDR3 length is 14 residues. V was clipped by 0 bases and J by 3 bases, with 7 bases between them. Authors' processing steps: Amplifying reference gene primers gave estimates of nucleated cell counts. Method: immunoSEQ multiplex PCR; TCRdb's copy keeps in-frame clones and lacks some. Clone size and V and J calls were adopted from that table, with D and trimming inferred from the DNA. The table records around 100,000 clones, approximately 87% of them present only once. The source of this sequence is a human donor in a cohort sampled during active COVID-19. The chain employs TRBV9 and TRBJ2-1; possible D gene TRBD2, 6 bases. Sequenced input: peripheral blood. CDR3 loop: CASSVAGDYNEQFF. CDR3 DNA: TGTGCCAGCAGCGTAGCGGGGGACTACAATGAGCAGTTCTTC. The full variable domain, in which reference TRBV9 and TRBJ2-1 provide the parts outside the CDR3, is DSGVTQTPKHLITATGQRVTLRCSPRSGDLSVYWYQQSLDQGLQFLIQYYNGEERAKGNILERFSAQQFPDLHSELNLSSLELGDSALYFCASSVAGDYNEQFFGPGTRLTVL.